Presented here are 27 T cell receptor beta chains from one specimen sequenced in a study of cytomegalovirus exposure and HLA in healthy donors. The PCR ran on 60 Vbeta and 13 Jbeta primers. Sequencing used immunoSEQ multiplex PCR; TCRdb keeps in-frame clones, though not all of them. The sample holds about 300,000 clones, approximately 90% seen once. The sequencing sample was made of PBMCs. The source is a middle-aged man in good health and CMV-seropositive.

CDR3 coding DNA: TGCGCCAGCAGCTTGGTAGGGGGAGGGGATCTACGCTACGAGCAGTACTTC. Translated, it gives CASSLVGGGDLRYEQYF. The chain uses TRBV5-1 and TRBJ2-7; D might be TRBD2 (7 bases). Germline values: CDR1 SGHRS, CDR2 YFSETQ. V was pared by 0 bases and J by 3 bases, with 19 bases between. The CDR3 consists of 17 residues.

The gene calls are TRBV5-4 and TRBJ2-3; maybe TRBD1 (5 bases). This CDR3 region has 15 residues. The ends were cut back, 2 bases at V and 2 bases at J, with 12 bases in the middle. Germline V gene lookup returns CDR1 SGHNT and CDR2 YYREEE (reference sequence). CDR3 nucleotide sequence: TGTGCCAGCAGCTTTGGACGACAGTCCACAGATACGCAGTATTTT. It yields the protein CASSFGRQSTDTQYF.

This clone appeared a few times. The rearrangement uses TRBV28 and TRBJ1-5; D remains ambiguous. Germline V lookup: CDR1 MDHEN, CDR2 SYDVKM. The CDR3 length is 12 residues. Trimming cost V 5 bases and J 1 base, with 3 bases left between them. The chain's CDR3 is CASSQSNQPQHF. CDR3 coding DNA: TGTGCCAGCAGTCAAAGCAATCAGCCCCAGCATTTT.

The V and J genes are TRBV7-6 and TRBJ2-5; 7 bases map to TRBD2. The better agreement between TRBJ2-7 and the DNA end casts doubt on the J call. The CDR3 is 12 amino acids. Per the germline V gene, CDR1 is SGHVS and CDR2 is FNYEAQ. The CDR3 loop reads CASSLRTSEQYF. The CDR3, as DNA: TGTGCCAGCAGCCTAAGGACTAGCGAGCAGTACTTC.

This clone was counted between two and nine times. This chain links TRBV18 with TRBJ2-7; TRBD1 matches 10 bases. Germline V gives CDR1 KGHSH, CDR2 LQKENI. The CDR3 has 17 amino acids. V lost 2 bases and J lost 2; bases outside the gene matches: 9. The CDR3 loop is CASSPLPPTGGTYEQYF. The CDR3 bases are TGTGCCAGCTCACCATTGCCGCCGACAGGGGGCACCTACGAGCAGTACTTC.

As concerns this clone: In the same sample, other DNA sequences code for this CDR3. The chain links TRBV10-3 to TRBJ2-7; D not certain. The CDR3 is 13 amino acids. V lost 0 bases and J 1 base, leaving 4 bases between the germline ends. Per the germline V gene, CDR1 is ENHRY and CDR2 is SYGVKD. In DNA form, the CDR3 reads TGTGCCATCAGTGAGTCGACATCCTACGAGCAGTACTTC. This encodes CAISESTSYEQYF.

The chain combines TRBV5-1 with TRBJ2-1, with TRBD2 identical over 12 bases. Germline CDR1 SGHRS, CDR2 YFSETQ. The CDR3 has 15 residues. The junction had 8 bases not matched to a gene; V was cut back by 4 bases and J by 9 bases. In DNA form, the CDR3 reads TGCGCCAGCAGCCCGGGACTAGCGGGCGGGGTTGAGCAGTTCTTC. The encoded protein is CASSPGLAGGVEQFF.

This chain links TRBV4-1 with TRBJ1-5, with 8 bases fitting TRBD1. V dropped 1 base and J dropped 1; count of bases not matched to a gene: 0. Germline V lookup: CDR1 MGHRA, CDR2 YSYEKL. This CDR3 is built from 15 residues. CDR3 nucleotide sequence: TGCGCCAGCAGCCAAGGACAGGGGAGCAATCAGCCCCAGCATTTT. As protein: CASSQGQGSNQPQHF.

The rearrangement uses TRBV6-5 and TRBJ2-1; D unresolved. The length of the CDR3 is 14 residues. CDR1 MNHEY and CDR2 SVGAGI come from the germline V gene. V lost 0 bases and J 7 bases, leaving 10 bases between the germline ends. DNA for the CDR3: TGTGCCAGCAGTTACTCGAGGCTAATAAATGAGCAGTTCTTC. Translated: CASSYSRLINEQFF.

The CDR3 DNA reads TGTGCCAGCAGCGTAGCTCCTAGCGGGCACCCCAAAAAGACCTACGAGCAGTACTTC. This translates into CASSVAPSGHPKKTYEQYF. The V gene is TRBV9, the J gene TRBJ2-7; 8 nucleotides agree with TRBD2. The CDR3 is 19 residues long. Per germline, CDR1 SGDLS and CDR2 YYNGEE. With 0 bases clipped from V and 2 bases from J, the junction kept 16 bases outside the gene matches.

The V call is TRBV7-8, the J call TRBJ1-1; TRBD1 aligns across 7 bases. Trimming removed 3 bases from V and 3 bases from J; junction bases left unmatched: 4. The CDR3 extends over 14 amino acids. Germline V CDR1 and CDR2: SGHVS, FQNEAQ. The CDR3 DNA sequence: TGTGCCAGCAGCTTCGGGACAGCAGACACTGAAGCTTTCTTT. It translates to CASSFGTADTEAFF.

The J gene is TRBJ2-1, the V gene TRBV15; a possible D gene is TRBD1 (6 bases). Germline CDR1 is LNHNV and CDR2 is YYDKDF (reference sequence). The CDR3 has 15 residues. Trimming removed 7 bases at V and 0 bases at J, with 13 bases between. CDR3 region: CATTPRDNSYNEQFF. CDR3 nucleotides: TGTGCCACCACCCCCCGGGACAACTCCTACAATGAGCAGTTCTTC.

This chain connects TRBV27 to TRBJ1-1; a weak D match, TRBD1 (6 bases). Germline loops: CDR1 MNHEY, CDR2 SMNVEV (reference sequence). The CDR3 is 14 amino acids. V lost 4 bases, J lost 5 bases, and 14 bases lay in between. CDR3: CASSYSAGATEAFF. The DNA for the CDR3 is TGTGCCAGCAGTTATTCGGCAGGGGCAACTGAAGCTTTCTTT.

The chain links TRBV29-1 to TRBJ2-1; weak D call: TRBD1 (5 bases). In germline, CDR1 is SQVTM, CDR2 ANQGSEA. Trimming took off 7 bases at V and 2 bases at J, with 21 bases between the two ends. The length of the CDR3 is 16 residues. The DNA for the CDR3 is TGCAGCGCCGGAAGGACACCCACTACGGCCTACAATGAGCAGTTCTTC. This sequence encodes CSAGRTPTTAYNEQFF.

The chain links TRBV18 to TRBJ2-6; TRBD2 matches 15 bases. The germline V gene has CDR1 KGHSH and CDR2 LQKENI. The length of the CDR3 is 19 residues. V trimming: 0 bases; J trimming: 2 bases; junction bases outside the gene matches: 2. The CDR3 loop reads CASSPPGLAGGPGANVLTF. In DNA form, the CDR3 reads TGTGCCAGCTCACCACCTGGACTAGCGGGAGGGCCTGGGGCCAACGTCCTGACTTTC.

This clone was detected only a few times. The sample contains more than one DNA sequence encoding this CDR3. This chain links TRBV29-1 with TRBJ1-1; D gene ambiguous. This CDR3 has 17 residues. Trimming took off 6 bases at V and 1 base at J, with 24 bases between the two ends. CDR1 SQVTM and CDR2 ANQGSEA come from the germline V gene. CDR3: CSVSTSRRRHTNTEAFF. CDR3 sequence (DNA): TGCAGCGTGTCCACAAGTAGGAGACGGCATACGAACACTGAAGCTTTCTTT.

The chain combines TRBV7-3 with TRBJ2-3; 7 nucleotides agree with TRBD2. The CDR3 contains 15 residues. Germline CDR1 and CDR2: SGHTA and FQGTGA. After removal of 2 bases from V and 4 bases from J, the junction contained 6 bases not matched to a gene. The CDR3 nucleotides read TGTGCCAGCAGCTTACGCGGGAGTCTCGCAGATACGCAGTATTTT. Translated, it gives CASSLRGSLADTQYF.

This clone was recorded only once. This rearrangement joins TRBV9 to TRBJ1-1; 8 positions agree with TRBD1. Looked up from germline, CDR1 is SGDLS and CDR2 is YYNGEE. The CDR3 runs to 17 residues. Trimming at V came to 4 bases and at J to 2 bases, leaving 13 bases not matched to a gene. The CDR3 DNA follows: TGTGCCAGCAGCCCGGGAGAGAGGACAGGGTATAACACTGAAGCTTTCTTT. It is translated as CASSPGERTGYNTEAFF.

CDR3 region: CASSGETTGIFQETQYF. CDR3 sequence (DNA): TGTGCCAGCAGCGGAGAGACAACCGGGATATTCCAAGAGACCCAGTACTTC. The V call is TRBV9, the J call TRBJ2-5; weak D call: TRBD2 (5 bases). Germline CDR1 SGDLS, CDR2 YYNGEE. Trimming removed 3 bases at V and 1 base at J, with 19 bases between. This CDR3 comprises 17 residues.

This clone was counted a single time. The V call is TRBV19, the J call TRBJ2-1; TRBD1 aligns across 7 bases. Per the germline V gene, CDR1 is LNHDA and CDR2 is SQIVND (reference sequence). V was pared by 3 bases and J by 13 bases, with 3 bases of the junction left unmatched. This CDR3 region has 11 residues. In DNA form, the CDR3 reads TGTGCCAGTAGTATGGGACAGCCCCAGTTCTTC. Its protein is CASSMGQPQFF.

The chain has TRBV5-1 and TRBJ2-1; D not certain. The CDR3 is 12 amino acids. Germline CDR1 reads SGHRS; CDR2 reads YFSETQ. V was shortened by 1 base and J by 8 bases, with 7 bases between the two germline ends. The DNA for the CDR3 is TGCGCCAGCAGCTTGATTCCCGATGAGCAGTTCTTC. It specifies CASSLIPDEQFF.

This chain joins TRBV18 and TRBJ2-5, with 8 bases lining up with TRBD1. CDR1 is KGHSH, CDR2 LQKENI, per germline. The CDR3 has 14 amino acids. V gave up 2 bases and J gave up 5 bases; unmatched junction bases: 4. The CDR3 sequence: CASSPGQGYETQYF. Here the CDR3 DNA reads TGTGCCAGCTCACCAGGACAGGGATATGAGACCCAGTACTTC. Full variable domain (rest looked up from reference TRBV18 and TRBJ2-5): NAGVMQNPRHLVRRRGQEARLRCSPMKGHSHVYWYRQLPEEGLKFMVYLQKENIIDESGMPKERFSAEFPKEGPSILRIQQVVRGDSAAYFCASSPGQGYETQYFGPGTRLLVL.

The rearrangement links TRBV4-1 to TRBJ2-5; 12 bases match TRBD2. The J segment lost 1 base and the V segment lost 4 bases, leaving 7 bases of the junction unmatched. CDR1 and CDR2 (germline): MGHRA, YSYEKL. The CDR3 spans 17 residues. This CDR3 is CASSPRTSGERQETQYF. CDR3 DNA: TGCGCCAGCAGCCCCCGGACTAGCGGGGAACGCCAAGAGACCCAGTACTTC.

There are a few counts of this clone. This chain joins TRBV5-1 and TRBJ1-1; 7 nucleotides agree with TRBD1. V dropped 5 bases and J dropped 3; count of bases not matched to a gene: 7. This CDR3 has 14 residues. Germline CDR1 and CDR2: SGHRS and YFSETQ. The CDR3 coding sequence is TGCGCCAGCAGTCTCGACAGGGCCGACACTGAAGCTTTCTTT. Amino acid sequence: CASSLDRADTEAFF.

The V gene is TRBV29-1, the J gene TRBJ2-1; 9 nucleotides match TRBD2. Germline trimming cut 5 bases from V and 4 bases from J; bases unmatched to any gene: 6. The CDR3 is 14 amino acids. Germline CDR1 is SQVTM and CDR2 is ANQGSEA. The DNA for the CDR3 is TGCAGCGTTAAAGCGGGGGGATTATACAATGAGCAGTTCTTC. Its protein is CSVKAGGLYNEQFF.

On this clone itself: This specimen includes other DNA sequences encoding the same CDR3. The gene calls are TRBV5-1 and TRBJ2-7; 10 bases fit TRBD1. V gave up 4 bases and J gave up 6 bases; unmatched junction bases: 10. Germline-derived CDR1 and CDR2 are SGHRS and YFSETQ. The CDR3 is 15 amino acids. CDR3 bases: TGCGCCAGCAGCCTGGGACAGGGGACCCCTGGCGAGCAGTACTTC. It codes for CASSLGQGTPGEQYF.

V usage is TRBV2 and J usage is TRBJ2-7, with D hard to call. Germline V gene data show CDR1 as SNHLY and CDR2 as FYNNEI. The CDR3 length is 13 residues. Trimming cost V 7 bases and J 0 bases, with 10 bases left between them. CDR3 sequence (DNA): TGTGCCAGCAAGGTCTACAGCTCCTACGAGCAGTACTTC. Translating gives CASKVYSSYEQYF.